These 29 T cell receptor beta chains came from one sample sequenced in a study of blood T cell repertoires in COVID-19. The method was immunoSEQ multiplex PCR; TCRdb's version includes in-frame clones alone and lacks a portion of them. The sample yields nearly 250,000 clones, around 88% seen once. The sequenced material came from PBMCs or T cells enriched from blood (not recorded which). The receptors originated from a woman in her 50s who had recovered from COVID-19.

The rearrangement links TRBV9 to TRBJ1-3; 8 bases align to TRBD1. CDR1 SGDLS and CDR2 YYNGEE come from the germline V gene. CDR3 length equals 14 residues. Losses at the gene ends were 4 bases for V and 2 bases for J; bases not matched to a gene: 2. CDR3 sequence (DNA): TGTGCCAGCAGCAAACAGGGGGCTGGAAACACCATATATTTT. Translating it yields CASSKQGAGNTIYF.

This clone showed up just once. The chain joins TRBV19 to TRBJ2-1; 11 nucleotides match TRBD2. The CDR3 contains 15 residues. Unmatched junction bases numbered 11, after V lost 10 bases and J lost 6 bases. CDR1 and CDR2 (germline): LNHDA, SQIVND (reference sequence). This CDR3 is CATFVSGGAGNEQFF. As DNA, the CDR3 is TGTGCCACTTTCGTTAGCGGGGGGGCCGGCAATGAGCAGTTCTTC.

The V and J genes are TRBV5-1 and TRBJ2-5, with TRBD1 identical over 7 bases. Germline CDR1 is SGHRS and CDR2 is YFSETQ. The CDR3 runs to 15 residues. V shed 0 bases, J shed 2 bases, and the junction held 4 bases outside the gene matches. In nucleotides, the CDR3 is TGCGCCAGCAGCTTGGCCATGGGACAGCAAGAGACCCAGTACTTC. Its translation is CASSLAMGQQETQYF.

The J gene is TRBJ1-5, the V gene TRBV9; D is unresolved. CDR3 length: 15 amino acids. The germline CDR1 and CDR2 sequences are SGDLS and YYNGEE. V lost 0 bases to trimming and J lost 2 bases, with 9 bases between them. CDR3 DNA sequence: TGTGCCAGCAGCGTAGGCCCCGAGGGCAATCAGCCCCAGCATTTT. Translation gives CASSVGPEGNQPQHF.

The chain couples TRBV6-5 to TRBJ2-1; TRBD1 matches 9 bases. With 0 bases clipped from V and 5 bases from J, the junction kept 5 bases outside the gene matches. This CDR3 contains 16 residues. CDR1 and CDR2 (germline): MNHEY, SVGAGI. The CDR3 loop reads CASSYSGQGNHNEQFF. CDR3 bases: TGTGCCAGCAGTTACTCCGGACAGGGGAATCACAATGAGCAGTTCTTC.

This rearrangement joins TRBV6-5 to TRBJ2-3; unclear D gene. CDR3 length: 15 residues. Germline V gives CDR1 MNHEY, CDR2 SVGAGI. Trimming cost V 5 bases and J 2 bases, with 14 bases left between them. The CDR3 loop is CASSRRLADTDTQYF. CDR3 bases: TGTGCCAGCAGTCGAAGACTGGCAGACACAGATACGCAGTATTTT.

This clone occurred once. The chain carries TRBV30 and TRBJ1-1; D possibly corresponds to TRBD1 (5 bases). CDR1 and CDR2 from the germline V gene are GTSNPN and SVGIG (reference sequence). The CDR3 length is 14 residues. Trimming took off 0 bases at V and 1 base at J, with 9 bases between the two ends. The CDR3 sequence: CAWSVPGENTEAFF. The CDR3, as DNA: TGTGCCTGGAGTGTACCGGGGGAGAACACTGAAGCTTTCTTT.

The chain combines TRBV15 with TRBJ1-5; TRBD1 matches 8 bases. The CDR3 length is 14 residues. With 4 bases clipped from V and 4 bases from J, the junction kept 3 bases outside the gene matches. In germline, CDR1 is LNHNV, CDR2 YYDKDF (reference sequence). CDR3 sequence: CATSTRTGNQPQHF. Here the CDR3 DNA reads TGTGCCACCAGCACGCGGACAGGGAATCAGCCCCAGCATTTT.

The V call is TRBV12-3 or TRBV12-4, the J call TRBJ1-5, with D maybe TRBD1 (6 bases). The CDR3 has 13 amino acids. V was shortened by 7 bases and J by 13 bases, with 20 bases between the two germline ends. The CDR3, as DNA: TGTGCCAGCACACGGGGGGCGCCCCCCAAACAGCATTTT. The encoded protein is CASTRGAPPKQHF.

The V call is TRBV3-1 (or the pseudogene TRBV3-2), the J call TRBJ1-1; 8 bases are a match to TRBD1. This CDR3 has 14 residues. With V trimmed by 4 bases and J by 4 bases, 5 bases remained unmatched. Germline V gene data show CDR1 as LGHDT and CDR2 as YNNKEL (reference sequence). This CDR3 is CASSLRTGTTEAFF. CDR3 bases: TGTGCCAGCAGCCTAAGGACAGGGACCACTGAAGCTTTCTTT.

The chain recombines TRBV7-9 with TRBJ2-5, with 8 bases lining up with TRBD2. Germline CDR1 reads SEHNR; CDR2 reads FQNEAQ (reference sequence). Trimming at V came to 5 bases and at J to 4 bases, leaving 3 bases not matched to a gene. The CDR3 has 13 amino acids. The CDR3 nucleotides read TGTGCCAGCAGCCCGGGACTAGGAGAGACCCAGTACTTC. It encodes CASSPGLGETQYF. Full variable domain (outside the CDR3, taken from reference TRBV7-9 and TRBJ2-5): DTGVSQNPRHKITKRGQNVTFRCDPISEHNRLYWYRQTLGQGPEFLTYFQNEAQLEKSRLLSDRFSAERPKGSFSTLEIQRTEQGDSAMYLCASSPGLGETQYFGPGTRLLVL.

This clone has just one count. This chain connects TRBV19 to TRBJ1-1; D gene ambiguous. Germline V gene lookup returns CDR1 LNHDA and CDR2 SQIVND (reference sequence). The CDR3 is made up of 13 amino acids. Trimming shortened V by 5 bases and J by 6 bases, and 13 bases separated the two germline ends. CDR3 in DNA: TGTGCCAGTAGTGTATCCTTAGCGGCTGAAGCTTTCTTT. Amino acids: CASSVSLAAEAFF.

The chain joins TRBV6-5 to TRBJ2-7, with a weak D call TRBD1 (6 bases). There are 12 residues in the CDR3. CDR1 is MNHEY, CDR2 SVGAGI, per germline. V shed 6 bases and J shed 5 bases, with 11 bases lying between them. CDR3 sequence (DNA): TGTGCCAGCAGCACAGGGACCAACGAGCAGTACTTC. It specifies CASSTGTNEQYF.

The CDR3 region is CASSASVMRGGELFF. In DNA, the CDR3 is TGTGCCAGCAGCGCATCGGTCATGCGGGGGGGGGAGCTGTTTTTT. The chain carries TRBV11-1 and TRBJ2-2; TRBD2 matches at 7 bases. Germline V gives CDR1 SGHAT, CDR2 FQDESV (reference sequence). Trimming at V came to 5 bases and at J to 8 bases, leaving 11 bases not matched to a gene. CDR3 length: 15 residues.

The rearrangement joins TRBV10-3 to TRBJ2-1; D ambiguous. Germline values: CDR1 ENHRY, CDR2 SYGVKD. V was trimmed by 3 bases and J by 9 bases, leaving 6 bases between them. This CDR3 region has 11 residues. The CDR3: CAISEALEQFF. Here the CDR3 DNA reads TGTGCCATCAGTGAAGCACTTGAGCAGTTCTTC.

The V and J genes are TRBV19 and TRBJ1-2; TRBD1 is a possible D gene (5 bases). This CDR3 contains 16 residues. V lost 1 base and J lost 0, with 12 bases in between. The germline CDR1 and CDR2 sequences are LNHDA and SQIVND (reference sequence). The CDR3 DNA follows: TGTGCCAGTAGTATAGCACCGAGACAGCCTAACTATGGCTACACCTTC. Amino acids: CASSIAPRQPNYGYTF.

V gene TRBV2 combines with J gene TRBJ1-5, with TRBD1 as a possible D gene (5 bases). The V gene's germline CDR1 is SNHLY and CDR2 FYNNEI. The V gene lost 8 bases and the J gene lost 2 bases, with 13 bases spanning the gap. This CDR3 contains 14 residues. CDR3 sequence: CASGPDSRNQPQHF. Written as DNA, the CDR3 is TGTGCCAGCGGCCCTGACAGCCGCAATCAGCCCCAGCATTTT.

There are a few counts of this clone. This chain connects TRBV7-8 to TRBJ1-2; D is ambiguous. CDR3 size: 14 residues. Per germline, CDR1 SGHVS and CDR2 FQNEAQ. The V and J ends lost 1 base and 4 bases respectively, with 10 bases between them. CDR3 protein: CASSLVNSLYGYTF. CDR3 DNA: TGTGCCAGCAGCTTAGTCAACAGTCTCTATGGCTACACCTTC.

This chain connects TRBV27 to TRBJ1-1, with 8 bases lining up with TRBD1. CDR3 size: 14 residues. Germline-derived CDR1 and CDR2 are MNHEY and SMNVEV (reference sequence). V lost 7 bases and J lost 4; bases outside the gene matches: 8. The CDR3 loop reads CASTPRDRGTEAFF. As DNA, the CDR3 is TGTGCCAGCACCCCCCGAGACAGGGGCACTGAAGCTTTCTTT.

The chain is built from TRBV11-3 and TRBJ1-1; 10 bases line up with TRBD1. Trimming took 4 bases from V and 1 from J; bases not matched to a gene: 0. This CDR3 is 14 amino acids long. Germline CDR1 is SGHNT and CDR2 is YENEEA. CDR3 amino acids: CASSWDRGNTEAFF. The CDR3 DNA reads as TGTGCCAGCAGCTGGGACAGGGGGAACACTGAAGCTTTCTTT.

The chain joins TRBV19 to TRBJ1-1; TRBD1 agrees at 9 bases. The CDR3 sequence is 15 residues long. V dropped 4 bases and J dropped 3; count of bases not matched to a gene: 6. Germline CDR1 is LNHDA and CDR2 is SQIVND (reference sequence). The DNA of the CDR3 is TGTGCCAGTAGTACCGACAGGGGGAAATACACTGAAGCTTTCTTT. It codes for CASSTDRGKYTEAFF.

V is TRBV19 and J is TRBJ1-6; TRBD1 matches 7 bases. V lost 6 bases to trimming and J lost 7 bases; unmatched junction nucleotides: 6. The length of the CDR3 is 14 residues. Germline V lookup: CDR1 LNHDA, CDR2 SQIVND (reference sequence). CDR3 sequence: CASRRDSRNSPLHF. The CDR3 DNA is TGTGCCAGTAGGCGGGACAGCCGAAATTCACCCCTCCACTTT.

The rearrangement joins TRBV29-1 to TRBJ2-2; 9 bases are a match to TRBD1. Per germline, CDR1 SQVTM and CDR2 ANQGSEA. The CDR3 runs 13 residues. J was trimmed by 7 bases and V by 6 bases; bases with no gene match: 6. The DNA for the CDR3 is TGCAGCGTCAGGACAGGGGAGATCGGGGAGCTGTTTTTT. Its protein product is CSVRTGEIGELFF.

This chain links TRBV30 with TRBJ2-7, with 7 bases matching TRBD2. In germline, CDR1 is GTSNPN, CDR2 SVGIG (reference sequence). V was clipped by 0 bases and J by 0 bases; unmatched bases: 2. This CDR3 has 14 amino acids. CDR3 amino acids: CAWSVTSVSYEQYF. Written as DNA, the CDR3 is TGTGCCTGGAGTGTCACTAGCGTCTCCTACGAGCAGTACTTC. Filled out from reference TRBV30 and TRBJ2-7, the complete variable domain reads SQTIHQWPATLVQPVGSPLSLECTVEGTSNPNLYWYRQAAGRGLQLLFYSVGIGQISSEVPQNLSASRPQDRQFILSSKKLLLSDSGFYLCAWSVTSVSYEQYFGPGTRLTVT.

The chain couples TRBV19 to TRBJ2-2; 9 bases map to TRBD1. J was trimmed by 5 bases and V by 1 base; bases with no gene match: 8. The V gene's germline CDR1 is LNHDA and CDR2 SQIVND (reference sequence). The CDR3 runs 17 residues. CDR3: CASSIGWGQGRTGELFF. The DNA of the CDR3 is TGTGCCAGTAGTATAGGTTGGGGACAGGGTCGAACCGGGGAGCTGTTTTTT.

There are a few counts of this clone. This chain connects TRBV6-5 to TRBJ1-2, with no clear D. With 2 bases removed from V and 2 bases from J, the gap between germline ends came to 9 bases. Looked up from germline, CDR1 is MNHEY and CDR2 is SVGAGI. This CDR3 comprises 14 residues. The CDR3 nucleotides are TGTGCCAGCAGTTACCACAGTGCGAACTATGGCTACACCTTC. Translating it yields CASSYHSANYGYTF.

The chain is built from TRBV28 and TRBJ2-2; D gene unclear. The CDR3 is made up of 11 amino acids. Trimming cost V 4 bases and J 9 bases, with 6 bases left between them. The germline V gene has CDR1 MDHEN and CDR2 SYDVKM. The CDR3 nucleotides read TGTGCCAGCAGTTCCCCTCGGGAGCTGTTTTTT. Protein sequence: CASSSPRELFF.

V and J are TRBV30 and TRBJ1-2, with a weak D call TRBD1 (6 bases). Trimming took off 3 bases at V and 6 bases at J, with 20 bases between the two ends. CDR1 and CDR2 (germline): GTSNPN, SVGIG (reference sequence). This CDR3 is 15 amino acids long. As DNA, the CDR3 is TGTGCCTGGAGGGACTTGACAGGCGTGGATCATGGCTACACCTTC. Its translation: CAWRDLTGVDHGYTF.

The CDR3 sequence: CSVPRERTSGKYSEQYF. CDR3 DNA: TGCAGCGTGCCAAGAGAACGGACTAGCGGGAAGTACAGCGAGCAGTACTTC. This sequence joins TRBV29-1 and TRBJ2-7; 12 nucleotides agree with TRBD2. The CDR3 length is 17 residues. CDR1 is SQVTM, CDR2 ANQGSEA, per germline. V shed 6 bases and J 6 bases; nucleotides not matched to a gene: 18.